This TCR beta chain appears in the sequencing data of a study of CD8 T cells in ankylosing spondylitis. Quantitative 5'-RACE was performed with molecular barcodes, and it yielded the TCR beta libraries. From the 5' RACE reads, TCRdb called clonotypes with MiXCR, one entry per CDR3 protein. The sample lists some 450,000 distinct CDR3 sequences, 17% seen once, with under 1.2% in the top ten. General study points: Within matched ankylosing spondylitis synovial fluid, disease-linked clones were reportedly significantly enriched. Made up of eight highly homologous variants, a TCR beta motif appeared characteristic of ankylosing spondylitis blood.

Worth noting for this clonotype: What it binds is unknown.

V lost 6 bases, J lost 6 bases, and 5 bases stayed unmatched. From germline, CDR1 is MGHDK and CDR2 SYGVNS. The CDR3 runs 13 residues. Sequenced material: blood, either unsorted or a sorted T cell fraction (not recorded which). This receptor was identified in a male donor with ankylosing spondylitis. This chain joins TRBV25-1 and TRBJ1-1; 9 bases match TRBD1. In DNA, the CDR3 is TGTGCCAGCAGCAGGACAGGGGTGGCTGAAGCTTTCTTT. Its protein is CASSRTGVAEAFF.